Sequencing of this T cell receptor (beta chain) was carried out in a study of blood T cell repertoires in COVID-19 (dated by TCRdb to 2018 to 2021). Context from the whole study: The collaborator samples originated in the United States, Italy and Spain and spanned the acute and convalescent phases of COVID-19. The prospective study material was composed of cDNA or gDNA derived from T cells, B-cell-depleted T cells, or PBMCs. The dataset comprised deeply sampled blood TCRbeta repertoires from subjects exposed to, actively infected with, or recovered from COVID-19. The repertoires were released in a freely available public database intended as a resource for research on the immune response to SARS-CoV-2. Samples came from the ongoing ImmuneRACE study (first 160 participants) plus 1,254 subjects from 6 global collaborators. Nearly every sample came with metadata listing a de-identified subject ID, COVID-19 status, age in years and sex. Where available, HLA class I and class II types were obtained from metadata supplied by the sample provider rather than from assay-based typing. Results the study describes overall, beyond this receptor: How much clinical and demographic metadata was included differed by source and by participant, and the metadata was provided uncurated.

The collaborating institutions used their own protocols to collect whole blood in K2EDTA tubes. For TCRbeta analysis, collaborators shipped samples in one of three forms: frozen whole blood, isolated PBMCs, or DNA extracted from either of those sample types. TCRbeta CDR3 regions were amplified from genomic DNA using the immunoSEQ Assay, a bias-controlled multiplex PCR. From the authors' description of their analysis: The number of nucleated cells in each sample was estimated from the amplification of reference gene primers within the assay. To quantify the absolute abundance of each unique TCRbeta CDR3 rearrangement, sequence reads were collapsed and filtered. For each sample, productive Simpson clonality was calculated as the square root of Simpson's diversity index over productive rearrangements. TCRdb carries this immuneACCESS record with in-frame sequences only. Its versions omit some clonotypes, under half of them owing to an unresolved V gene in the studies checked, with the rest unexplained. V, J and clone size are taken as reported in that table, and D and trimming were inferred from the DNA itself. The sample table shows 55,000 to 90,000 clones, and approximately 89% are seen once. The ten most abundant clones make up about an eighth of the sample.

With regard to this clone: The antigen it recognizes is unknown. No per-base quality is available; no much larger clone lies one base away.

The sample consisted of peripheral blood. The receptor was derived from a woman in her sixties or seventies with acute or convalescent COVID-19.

The base sequence is TGTGCCAGCAGCCCCGCAGGGGTCCGTGAGCAGTACTTC. Its amino acids are CASSPAGVREQYF. The chain links TRBV11-2 with TRBJ2-7, and possibly TRBD1, on 6 matching bases. The V end loses 5 bases and the J end loses 7 bases, and a stretch of 15 bases separates them. CDR1 and CDR2 (SGHAT, FQNNGV) derive from the germline V gene. The CDR3 goes from the cysteine to the phenylalanine over 13 residues. CDR3 DNA only is kept here, 39 bases in frame from base 1. This CDR3, with the reference TRBV11-2 and TRBJ2-7 proteins standing in past its ends, gives the full variable domain EAGVAQSPRYKIIEKRQSVAFWCNPISGHATLYWYQQILGQGPKLLIQFQNNGVVDDSQLPKDRFSAERLKGVDSTLKIQPAKLEDSAVYLCASSPAGVREQYFGPGTRLTVT.